A selection of T cell receptor beta chains follows, all from one sample in a study of shared clonotypes between healthy human individuals. TCRdb's table, derived via immunoSEQ multiplex PCR, lists solely in-frame clones and lacks some. Here the sample spans around 700,000 clones, less than 80% being singletons. Sequencing was done on a sample of memory CD4+ T cells sorted from blood. Receptors originate from a woman aged 25 to 39 in good health. Both conserved end residues are part of each CDR3. Each record gives: J gene, clone size, D gene, V gene, CDR3 DNA, CDR3 protein. D genes are given only for firm matches. The listing skips clone size in some rows; elsewhere it reads once, few, many or a size class.

TRBJ2-5 | . | TRBD1 | TRBV5-1 | TGCGCCAGCACCCGGGGACAGGCGGCGGGTGAGACCCAGTACTTC | CASTRGQAAGETQYF
TRBJ2-3 | . | TRBD2 | TRBV7-3 | TGTGCCAGCAGCTTCCTAGCGGGAGGGAACACAGATACGCAGTATTTT | CASSFLAGGNTDTQYF
TRBJ2-7 | many | TRBD1 | TRBV19 | TGTGCCAGTAGTATAGCACCCCCGGGACAGTTTAGCGAGCAGTACTTC | CASSIAPPGQFSEQYF
TRBJ2-4 | . | . | TRBV7-3 | TGTGCCGCGAAAAAGGGGGGCAAAAACATTCAGTACTTC | CAAKKGGKNIQYF
TRBJ2-7 | . | TRBD2 | TRBV7-2 | TGTGCCAGCAGCTTTAGACTAGCGGGAGGTATCTGGTCCTACGAGCAGTACTTC | CASSFRLAGGIWSYEQYF
TRBJ2-7 | . | . | TRBV28 | TGTGCCAGCAGTCAACAGGGTAGGGACGAGCAGTACTTC | CASSQQGRDEQYF
TRBJ1-1 | . | . | TRBV28 | TGTGCCAGCAGTTTGAGGGGTCGGGGGCACACTGAAGCTTTCTTT | CASSLRGRGHTEAFF
TRBJ2-5 | . | . | TRBV4-1 | TGCGCCAGCAGCCAGCCAGGGGAGACCCAGTACTTC | CASSQPGETQYF
TRBJ2-3 | . | . | TRBV20-1 | TGCAGTGCACCGAGGTGGGGCGCGCAGTATTTT | CSAPRWGAQYF
TRBJ2-1 | . | . | TRBV27 | TGTGCCAGCAGTTTCGGACAGCGGCCCTACAATGAGCAGTTCTTC | CASSFGQRPYNEQFF
TRBJ2-3 | . | TRBD2 | TRBV10-3 | TGTGCCACCGACCCCGGCAGCGGGAGGGCCCCAGATACGCAGTATTTT | CATDPGSGRAPDTQYF
TRBJ1-1 | . | . | TRBV28 | TGTGCCAGCGGGGAGGTTCGTTACGGCACTGAAGCTTTCTTT | CASGEVRYGTEAFF
TRBJ1-1 | once | . | TRBV28 | TGTGCCAGCAGTCCTCTTCCGGGCACCCGGGACACTGAAGCTTTCTTT | CASSPLPGTRDTEAFF
TRBJ1-1 | . | . | TRBV5-1 | TGCGCCAGCAGCTGGAGCCTGAACACTGAAGCTTTCTTT | CASSWSLNTEAFF
TRBJ2-5 | . | . | TRBV11-2 | TGTGCCAGCAGCTTAGGCGAGGGAGAGACCCAGTACTTC | CASSLGEGETQYF
TRBJ2-2 | . | TRBD1 | TRBV28 | TGTGCCAGCAAGAGACAGGGGGCGGGCACCGGGGAGCTGTTTTTT | CASKRQGAGTGELFF
TRBJ2-7 | . | TRBD1 | TRBV7-9 | TGTGCCAGCAGCTTGGGACAGGGGGCAGCCTACGAGCAGTACTTC | CASSLGQGAAYEQYF
TRBJ2-5 | once | . | TRBV21-1 | TGTGCCAGCGGGCCATCGGGTAGCGATAAGTACCAAGAGACCCAGTACTTC | CASGPSGSDKYQETQYF
TRBJ1-1 | few | . | TRBV5-1 | TGCGCCAGCAGCTTGGAACAGGGTCGTACTGAAGCTTTCTTT | CASSLEQGRTEAFF
TRBJ2-2 | . | TRBD2 | TRBV6-1 | TGTGCCAGCAGTGACGGGCGGGCTAGCGGTATGAACACCGGGGAGCTGTTTTTT | CASSDGRASGMNTGELFF
TRBJ2-7 | few | . | TRBV15 | TGTGCCACCAGCACATCCCTCAGGGCGGATTACTACTTC | CATSTSLRADYYF
TRBJ2-7 | . | TRBD1 | TRBV7-8 | TGTGCCAGCAGCGCGGACAGGATAAGATCCTACGAGCAGTACTTC | CASSADRIRSYEQYF
TRBJ1-5 | few | . | TRBV7-8 | TGTGCCAGCAGCGCTAACAGAGATCAGCCCCAGCATTTT | CASSANRDQPQHF
TRBJ2-7 | . | TRBD1 | TRBV27 | TGTGCCACCGGAGACAGGGTTTCGTACGAGCAGTACTTC | CATGDRVSYEQYF
TRBJ1-2 | . | . | TRBV9 | TGTGCCAGCAGCGCCCACCCCAGTCCCAACTATGGCTACACCTTC | CASSAHPSPNYGYTF
TRBJ1-5 | . | TRBD1 | TRBV27 | TGTGCCAGCAGTCCGGACCCTGGGACAGGGGGTCAGCCCCAGCATTTT | CASSPDPGTGGQPQHF
TRBJ2-1 | . | TRBD2 | TRBV7-3 | TGTGCCAGCAGCTTAACAGCGGGAGGGCCCAGGGAGCAGTTCTTC | CASSLTAGGPREQFF
TRBJ2-5 | . | . | TRBV7-6 | TGTGCCAGCAGCTTATCGGCAGGGAACCAAGAGACCCAGTACTTC | CASSLSAGNQETQYF
TRBJ2-7 | . | . | TRBV7-2 | TGTGCCAGCAGCTTAGTAGTCGAGCAGTACTTC | CASSLVVEQYF
TRBJ2-7 | once | TRBD1 | TRBV6-5 | TGTGCCAGCAGTAACAGGGGGAACGAGCAGTACTTC | CASSNRGNEQYF
TRBJ1-4 | few | TRBD1 | TRBV5-1 | TGCGCCAGCAGCTTTACCGGGACAGTTTTGGAAAAACTGTTTTTT | CASSFTGTVLEKLFF
TRBJ1-5 | medium-sized | . | TRBV2 | TGTGCCAGCAGTGAGGAGGCGTTTCGCCAGCCCCAGCATTTT | CASSEEAFRQPQHF
TRBJ2-1 | many | TRBD2 | TRBV2 | TGTGCCAGCAGTGACGGACTAGCGGCGAGGGATGAGCAGTTCTTC | CASSDGLAARDEQFF
TRBJ2-2 | . | TRBD1 | TRBV2 | TGTGCCAGCAGTAAACAGGGGATCCGGGAGCTGTTTTTT | CASSKQGIRELFF
TRBJ2-7 | . | . | TRBV5-1 | TGCGCCAGCAGGGTCCAGGGCGGTCCCTCCTACGAGCAGTACTTC | CASRVQGGPSYEQYF
TRBJ2-1 | . | . | TRBV4-1 | TGCGCCAGCAGCCTACGGTACGGGACCGACTACAATGAGCAGTTCTTC | CASSLRYGTDYNEQFF
TRBJ2-7 | . | . | TRBV23-1 | TGCGCCAGCTCCTCATCCGGGAGCCGTCGGTACGAGCAGTACTTC | CASSSSGSRRYEQYF
TRBJ1-4 | . | . | TRBV11-2 | TGTGCCAGCAGCCGCGAGACGCACAAACTGTTTTTT | CASSRETHKLFF
TRBJ1-1 | . | . | TRBV2 | TGTGCCAGCAGTGTGGGGGCCAACACTGAAGCTTTCTTT | CASSVGANTEAFF
TRBJ2-1 | . | . | TRBV7-9 | TGTGCCAGCAGCTCCCGGGGTTCCTCCTACAATGAGCAGTTCTTC | CASSSRGSSYNEQFF
TRBJ1-1 | . | TRBD1 | TRBV28 | TGTGCCAGCAGTCTTGACAGGGGGCTTATGGACACTGAAGCTTTCTTT | CASSLDRGLMDTEAFF
TRBJ1-5 | . | TRBD1 | TRBV2 | TGTGCCAGCAGTGAACAATTTGCAGGGGGGTCCAATCAGCCCCAGCATTTT | CASSEQFAGGSNQPQHF
TRBJ2-7 | . | . | TRBV5-4 | TGTGCCAGCAGCCTCCCGGGCTACGAGCAGTACTTC | CASSLPGYEQYF
TRBJ2-5 | many | . | TRBV30 | TGTGCCTGGGCATTCGGTGGCAGCCAAGAGACCCAGTACTTC | CAWAFGGSQETQYF
TRBJ2-3 | . | TRBD2 | TRBV5-1 | TGCGCCAGCAGCTTGTCGTTGAGTAGCGGGAGTGCTACAGATACGCAGTATTTT | CASSLSLSSGSATDTQYF
TRBJ2-1 | . | TRBD2 | TRBV19 | TGTGCCAGAACCCAACGGGGACTAGCGACCAATGAGCAGTTCTTC | CARTQRGLATNEQFF
TRBJ2-7 | . | . | TRBV5-1 | TGCGCCAGCAGCGCCACCGGGACAACCTACGAGCAGTACTTC | CASSATGTTYEQYF
TRBJ2-1 | few | TRBD2 | TRBV11-2 | TGTGCCAGCAGCCCAAGGCTAGCGGGTATCCACAATGAGCAGTTCTTC | CASSPRLAGIHNEQFF
TRBJ2-2 | few | . | TRBV5-1 | TGCGCCAGCAGCTTGGCCCGGGGGAGCGGAATGGTCGGGGAGCTGTTTTTT | CASSLARGSGMVGELFF
TRBJ1-2 | many | . | TRBV4-2 | TGTGCCAGCAGCCAAGATCTACAAACCCGCTATGGCTACACCTTC | CASSQDLQTRYGYTF